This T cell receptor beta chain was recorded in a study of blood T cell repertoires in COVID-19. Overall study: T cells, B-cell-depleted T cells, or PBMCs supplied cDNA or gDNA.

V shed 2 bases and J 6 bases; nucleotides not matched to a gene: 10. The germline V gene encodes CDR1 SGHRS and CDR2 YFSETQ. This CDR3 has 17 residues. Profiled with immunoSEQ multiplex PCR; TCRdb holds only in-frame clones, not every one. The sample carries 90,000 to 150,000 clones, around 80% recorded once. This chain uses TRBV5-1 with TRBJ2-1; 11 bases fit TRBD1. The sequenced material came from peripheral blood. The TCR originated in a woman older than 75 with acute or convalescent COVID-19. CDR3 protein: CASSFGVPGQGVNEQFF. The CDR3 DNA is TGCGCCAGCAGCTTCGGCGTACCGGGACAGGGGGTCAATGAGCAGTTCTTC.